Listed below are T cell receptor beta chains from one sample, sequenced in a study of blood T cell repertoires in COVID-19. Here immunoSEQ multiplex PCR was the method, and the copy in TCRdb shows in-frame clones only, minus some. The sample lists some 290,000 clones, approximately 90% occurring once. The sequencing input was peripheral blood. The receptors come from a woman aged 45-59 years who had recovered from COVID-19. The CDR3 runs from the conserved cysteine through the conserved F or W. Fields, in order: CDR3 protein, CDR3 DNA, D gene, clone size, V gene, J gene. D genes are given only for firm matches. Clone sizes are given selectively: once, few, many, or a class where the clone is expanded.

CDR3aa: CASSAALAGGNEQFF; CDR3nt: TGTGCCAGCAGTGCGGCGCTAGCGGGAGGCAATGAGCAGTTCTTC; d_gene: TRBD2; abundance: -; v_gene: TRBV2; j_gene: TRBJ2-1
CDR3aa: CASSRDSSYEQYF; CDR3nt: TGTGCCAGCTCCCGGGACAGCTCCTACGAGCAGTACTTC; d_gene: TRBD1; abundance: -; v_gene: TRBV18; j_gene: TRBJ2-7
CDR3aa: CASRRGLADGSSYNEQFF; CDR3nt: TGCGCCAGCAGAAGGGGACTAGCGGACGGGAGCTCCTACAATGAGCAGTTCTTC; d_gene: TRBD2; abundance: -; v_gene: TRBV10-2; j_gene: TRBJ2-1
CDR3aa: CASSFGLSYGYTF; CDR3nt: TGTGCCAGCAGTTTTGGGCTTAGCTATGGCTACACCTTC; d_gene: -; abundance: -; v_gene: TRBV12-3/TRBV12-4; j_gene: TRBJ1-2
CDR3aa: CASSRLLTTGKETQYF; CDR3nt: TGTGCCAGCAGCCGACTGCTAACGACAGGGAAAGAGACCCAGTACTTC; d_gene: TRBD1; abundance: -; v_gene: TRBV3-1/TRBV3-2; j_gene: TRBJ2-5
CDR3aa: CASGRQGDQPQHF; CDR3nt: TGTGCTAGTGGCCGACAGGGGGATCAGCCCCAGCATTTT; d_gene: TRBD1; abundance: few; v_gene: TRBV12-5; j_gene: TRBJ1-5
CDR3aa: CASSPGRGYEQYF; CDR3nt: TGTGCCAGCAGCCCCGGCCGGGGCTACGAGCAGTACTTC; d_gene: -; abundance: -; v_gene: TRBV7-2; j_gene: TRBJ2-7
CDR3aa: CASSTRDRGHQGYTF; CDR3nt: TGTGCCAGCAGCACCCGGGACAGGGGCCACCAGGGCTACACCTTC; d_gene: TRBD1; abundance: -; v_gene: TRBV7-8; j_gene: TRBJ1-2
CDR3aa: CASSGGAYTEAFF; CDR3nt: TGCGCCAGCAGTGGTGGGGCGTACACTGAAGCTTTCTTT; d_gene: -; abundance: many; v_gene: TRBV10-1; j_gene: TRBJ1-1
CDR3aa: CSVEEQTAPRLNYGYTF; CDR3nt: TGCAGCGTTGAGGAACAGACAGCACCCCGTCTCAACTATGGCTACACCTTC; d_gene: -; abundance: -; v_gene: TRBV29-1; j_gene: TRBJ1-2
CDR3aa: CASSLGLAGYTDTQYF; CDR3nt: TGTGCCAGCAGTTTAGGGCTAGCGGGATACACAGATACGCAGTATTTT; d_gene: TRBD2; abundance: once; v_gene: TRBV28; j_gene: TRBJ2-3
CDR3aa: CASRANSGNTIYF; CDR3nt: TGTGCCAGCAGAGCTAACTCTGGAAACACCATATATTTT; d_gene: -; abundance: -; v_gene: TRBV27; j_gene: TRBJ1-3
CDR3aa: CATTGENIYF; CDR3nt: TGTGCCACCACGGGGGAAAATATATATTTT; d_gene: -; abundance: -; v_gene: TRBV21-1; j_gene: TRBJ1-3
CDR3aa: CASSEGLAGGTSYEQYF; CDR3nt: TGTGCCAGCAGTGAAGGACTAGCGGGAGGGACCTCCTACGAGCAGTACTTC; d_gene: TRBD2; abundance: -; v_gene: TRBV6-1; j_gene: TRBJ2-7
CDR3aa: CASSLAKRFGQGDYGYTF; CDR3nt: TGTGCCAGCAGCTTGGCTAAGAGGTTCGGACAGGGGGACTATGGCTACACCTTC; d_gene: TRBD1; abundance: -; v_gene: TRBV5-4; j_gene: TRBJ1-2
CDR3aa: CASSQARTSSYNSPLHF; CDR3nt: TGTGCCAGCAGCCAAGCAAGGACTAGCTCCTATAATTCACCCCTCCACTTT; d_gene: -; abundance: -; v_gene: TRBV14; j_gene: TRBJ1-6
CDR3aa: CASGPDRDSPEAFF; CDR3nt: TGTGCTAGTGGACCCGACCGGGACAGCCCTGAAGCTTTCTTT; d_gene: TRBD1; abundance: few; v_gene: TRBV12-5; j_gene: TRBJ1-1
CDR3aa: CASSEGEGPNYGYTF; CDR3nt: TGTGCCAGCAGTGAAGGGGAGGGGCCCAACTATGGCTACACCTTC; d_gene: -; abundance: -; v_gene: TRBV2; j_gene: TRBJ1-2
CDR3aa: CASSLDLGGAHSGNTIYF; CDR3nt: TGTGCCAGCAGCTTAGATCTTGGAGGGGCCCACTCTGGAAACACCATATATTTT; d_gene: -; abundance: -; v_gene: TRBV11-2; j_gene: TRBJ1-3
CDR3aa: CASSLGSYSYEQYF; CDR3nt: TGTGCCAGCAGCTTGGGCAGTTACTCCTACGAGCAGTACTTC; d_gene: -; abundance: -; v_gene: TRBV5-8; j_gene: TRBJ2-7
CDR3aa: CASSPQLLSSYNEQFF; CDR3nt: TGTGCCAGCAGCCCACAGCTTCTGAGCTCCTACAATGAGCAGTTCTTC; d_gene: -; abundance: -; v_gene: TRBV4-2; j_gene: TRBJ2-1
CDR3aa: CASGSPGHSTNTEAFF; CDR3nt: TGTGCCAGCGGAAGCCCGGGACACAGTACTAACACTGAAGCTTTCTTT; d_gene: -; abundance: -; v_gene: TRBV28; j_gene: TRBJ1-1
CDR3aa: CASSQTSGSYNEQFF; CDR3nt: TGTGCCAGCAGCCAAACTAGCGGCTCCTACAATGAGCAGTTCTTC; d_gene: TRBD2; abundance: -; v_gene: TRBV5-4; j_gene: TRBJ2-1
CDR3aa: CASSWTSAQETQYF; CDR3nt: TGTGCCAGCAGTTGGACTAGCGCGCAAGAGACCCAGTACTTC; d_gene: TRBD2; abundance: -; v_gene: TRBV6-6; j_gene: TRBJ2-5
CDR3aa: CASSLASYRGNTEAFF; CDR3nt: TGTGCCAGCAGCTTGGCCAGTTATCGAGGGAACACTGAAGCTTTCTTT; d_gene: -; abundance: few; v_gene: TRBV5-4; j_gene: TRBJ1-1
CDR3aa: CASSETSVATGTKNIQYF; CDR3nt: TGTGCCAGCAGCGAGACTAGCGTCGCAACCGGAACCAAAAACATTCAGTACTTC; d_gene: TRBD2; abundance: -; v_gene: TRBV7-3; j_gene: TRBJ2-4
CDR3aa: CASSPRTVTTNEKLFF; CDR3nt: TGTGCCAGCAGCCCCAGGACAGTTACAACTAATGAAAAACTGTTTTTT; d_gene: -; abundance: -; v_gene: TRBV7-2; j_gene: TRBJ1-4
CDR3aa: CASSQALFRVFSYEQYF; CDR3nt: TGTGCCAGCAGCCAAGCTTTATTCCGGGTGTTCTCCTACGAGCAGTACTTC; d_gene: -; abundance: -; v_gene: TRBV4-2; j_gene: TRBJ2-7
CDR3aa: CASSFNSGSYEQYF; CDR3nt: TGTGCCAGCAGCTTTAATTCAGGTTCCTACGAGCAGTACTTC; d_gene: -; abundance: -; v_gene: TRBV7-2; j_gene: TRBJ2-7
CDR3aa: CASSVGGRIYGYTF; CDR3nt: TGTGCCAGCAGTGTCGGGGGGCGGATCTATGGCTACACCTTC; d_gene: -; abundance: -; v_gene: TRBV25-1; j_gene: TRBJ1-2
CDR3aa: CAWRREGYNEQFF; CDR3nt: TGTGCCTGGAGGCGGGAGGGGTACAATGAGCAGTTCTTC; d_gene: TRBD2; abundance: -; v_gene: TRBV30; j_gene: TRBJ2-1
CDR3aa: CASSLDGSYNSPLHF; CDR3nt: TGTGCCAGCAGCTTAGACGGGTCCTATAATTCACCCCTCCACTTT; d_gene: -; abundance: -; v_gene: TRBV7-3; j_gene: TRBJ1-6
CDR3aa: CASNRDRGLTEAFF; CDR3nt: TGTGCCAGCAATCGGGACAGGGGGCTCACTGAAGCTTTCTTT; d_gene: TRBD1; abundance: -; v_gene: TRBV6-5; j_gene: TRBJ1-1
CDR3aa: CASSVPGQAGREQYF; CDR3nt: TGTGCCAGCAGCGTACCGGGACAGGCTGGGCGAGAGCAGTACTTC; d_gene: TRBD1; abundance: -; v_gene: TRBV5-5; j_gene: TRBJ2-7
CDR3aa: CASSPGEWPGADYNEQFF; CDR3nt: TGTGCCAGCAGCCCAGGTGAATGGCCGGGAGCGGACTACAATGAGCAGTTCTTC; d_gene: -; abundance: -; v_gene: TRBV4-2; j_gene: TRBJ2-1
CDR3aa: CASSQWDRDTEAFF; CDR3nt: TGTGCCAGCAGCCAATGGGACAGGGACACTGAAGCTTTCTTT; d_gene: TRBD1; abundance: -; v_gene: TRBV3-1/TRBV3-2; j_gene: TRBJ1-1
CDR3aa: CASTEAGGPQHF; CDR3nt: TGTGCCAGCACCGAAGCGGGTGGGCCCCAGCATTTT; d_gene: -; abundance: -; v_gene: TRBV12-3/TRBV12-4; j_gene: TRBJ1-5
CDR3aa: CASSLTGPGKAFF; CDR3nt: TGTGCCAGCAGTCTAACAGGGCCGGGTAAAGCTTTCTTT; d_gene: -; abundance: -; v_gene: TRBV9; j_gene: TRBJ1-1
CDR3aa: CAWSDTNYGYTF; CDR3nt: TGTGCCTGGAGCGACACGAACTATGGCTACACCTTC; d_gene: -; abundance: -; v_gene: TRBV30; j_gene: TRBJ1-2
CDR3aa: CASSLGLAYSSYEQYF; CDR3nt: TGTGCCAGCAGTTTGGGGCTAGCGTATAGCTCCTACGAGCAGTACTTC; d_gene: -; abundance: -; v_gene: TRBV28; j_gene: TRBJ2-7
CDR3aa: CASSRGFARLDGTDTQYF; CDR3nt: TGTGCCAGCAGCCGAGGTTTTGCCCGCCTTGACGGCACAGATACGCAGTATTTT; d_gene: -; abundance: -; v_gene: TRBV7-9; j_gene: TRBJ2-3
CDR3aa: CASSLQGATEAFF; CDR3nt: TGTGCCAGCAGCTTACAGGGGGCCACTGAAGCTTTCTTT; d_gene: TRBD1; abundance: -; v_gene: TRBV7-2; j_gene: TRBJ1-1
CDR3aa: CASSARGLAGRNEQFF; CDR3nt: TGTGCCAGCAGTGCCCGAGGACTAGCGGGACGGAATGAGCAGTTCTTC; d_gene: TRBD2; abundance: -; v_gene: TRBV28; j_gene: TRBJ2-1
CDR3aa: CASSQAGGANTEAFF; CDR3nt: TGTGCCAGCAGCCAAGCTGGGGGCGCGAACACTGAAGCTTTCTTT; d_gene: -; abundance: -; v_gene: TRBV14; j_gene: TRBJ1-1
CDR3aa: CASSFARYNEQFF; CDR3nt: TGTGCCAGCAGTTTCGCGAGGTACAATGAGCAGTTCTTC; d_gene: -; abundance: -; v_gene: TRBV28; j_gene: TRBJ2-1
CDR3aa: CASSERTGGFEQYF; CDR3nt: TGTGCCAGCAGTGAAAGGACAGGGGGCTTCGAGCAGTACTTC; d_gene: TRBD1; abundance: -; v_gene: TRBV9; j_gene: TRBJ2-7
CDR3aa: CATNNQAGGYNEQFF; CDR3nt: TGTGCCACCAACAACCAGGCTGGAGGCTACAATGAGCAGTTCTTC; d_gene: -; abundance: once; v_gene: TRBV15; j_gene: TRBJ2-1
CDR3aa: CASSTNLQDWYEQYF; CDR3nt: TGTGCCAGCTCAACAAACTTACAAGACTGGTACGAGCAGTACTTC; d_gene: -; abundance: -; v_gene: TRBV18; j_gene: TRBJ2-7
CDR3aa: CASSPQRGGVSDTQYF; CDR3nt: TGTGCCAGCAGCCCCCAACGGGGGGGCGTTTCAGATACGCAGTATTTT; d_gene: TRBD2; abundance: -; v_gene: TRBV7-2; j_gene: TRBJ2-3
CDR3aa: CASSGASLGEQYF; CDR3nt: TGTGCCAGCAGTGGGGCCTCTTTAGGCGAGCAGTACTTC; d_gene: -; abundance: -; v_gene: TRBV2; j_gene: TRBJ2-7
CDR3aa: CASSPTAGDTQYF; CDR3nt: TGTGCCAGCAGCCCAACCGCGGGAGATACGCAGTATTTT; d_gene: -; abundance: -; v_gene: TRBV11-1; j_gene: TRBJ2-3
CDR3aa: CASSMLWTSYGYTF; CDR3nt: TGTGCCAGTAGTATGCTCTGGACATCCTATGGCTACACCTTC; d_gene: -; abundance: -; v_gene: TRBV19; j_gene: TRBJ1-2
CDR3aa: CASSSGLAGPLGEQFF; CDR3nt: TGTGCCAGCAGCTCCGGACTAGCGGGACCCTTAGGTGAGCAGTTCTTC; d_gene: TRBD2; abundance: -; v_gene: TRBV6-2/TRBV6-3; j_gene: TRBJ2-1
CDR3aa: CASSYPQGAEQYF; CDR3nt: TGTGCCAGCAGTTACCCACAGGGTGCCGAGCAGTACTTC; d_gene: -; abundance: -; v_gene: TRBV6-6; j_gene: TRBJ2-7